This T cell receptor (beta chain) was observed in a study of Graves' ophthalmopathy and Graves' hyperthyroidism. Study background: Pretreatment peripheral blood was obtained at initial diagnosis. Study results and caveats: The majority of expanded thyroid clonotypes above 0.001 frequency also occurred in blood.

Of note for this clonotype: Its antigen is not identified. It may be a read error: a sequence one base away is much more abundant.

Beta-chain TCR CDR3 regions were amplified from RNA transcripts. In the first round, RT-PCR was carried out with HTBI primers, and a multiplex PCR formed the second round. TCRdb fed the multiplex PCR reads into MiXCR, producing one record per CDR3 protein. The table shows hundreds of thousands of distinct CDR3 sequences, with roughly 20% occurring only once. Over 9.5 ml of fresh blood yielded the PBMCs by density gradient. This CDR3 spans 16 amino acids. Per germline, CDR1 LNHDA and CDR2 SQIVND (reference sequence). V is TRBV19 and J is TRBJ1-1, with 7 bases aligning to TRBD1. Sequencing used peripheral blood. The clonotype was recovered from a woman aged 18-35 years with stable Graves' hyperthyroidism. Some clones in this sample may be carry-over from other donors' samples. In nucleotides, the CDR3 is TGTGCCAGTAGTGTTACCGGACAGGTATTGAACACTGAAGTTTTCTTT. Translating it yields CASSVTGQVLNTEVFF.